One sample yielded the 26 T cell receptor beta chains listed below, sequenced in a study of beta chain features in type 1 diabetes. The investigators reverse transcribed all of the isolated RNA, so they sequenced expressed TCRB transcripts. Method: immunoSEQ multiplex PCR; TCRdb's copy keeps in-frame clones and lacks some. The table has almost 350,000 clones, 8% seen once. The specimen sequenced was central memory CD4+ T cells from blood. The receptors shown here come from a woman younger than 30 in good health.

CDR3 protein: CSAPRSLEQYF. The CDR3 DNA sequence: TGCAGTGCTCCCCGGAGCCTCGAGCAGTACTTC. V gene TRBV20-1 combines with J gene TRBJ2-7, with D unresolved. Per the germline V gene, CDR1 is DFQATT and CDR2 is SNEGSKA (reference sequence). Trimming pared 5 bases from V and 6 bases from J, leaving 11 bases between. The CDR3 is 11 residues long.

This chain connects TRBV27 to TRBJ2-1, with 12 positions matching TRBD2. The CDR3 totals 17 residues. Germline values: CDR1 MNHEY, CDR2 SMNVEV (reference sequence). J lost 5 bases, V lost 5 bases, and 10 bases had no gene match. CDR3 sequence reads: CASSPPGLAGYNNEQFF. CDR3 DNA sequence: TGTGCCAGCAGTCCCCCAGGACTAGCGGGATATAACAATGAGCAGTTCTTC.

A remark on this clone: At one end, the junction sequence differs from germline, possibly due to a read error. J is TRBJ2-6 and V is TRBV25-1; D is ambiguous. The CDR3 runs 15 residues. The germline V gene has CDR1 MGHDK and CDR2 SYGVNS. This CDR3 reads CASSDTNSEANVLTF. The DNA for the CDR3 is TGTGCCAGCAGTGACACCAACTCTGAGGCCAACGTCCTGACTTTC.

This clone was detected a few times. V and J are TRBV19 and TRBJ2-7; 10 nucleotides agree with TRBD1. Germline CDR1 reads LNHDA; CDR2 reads SQIVND (reference sequence). After removal of 4 bases from V and 6 bases from J, the junction contained 3 bases not matched to a gene. This CDR3 spans 13 amino acids. The DNA of the CDR3 is TGTGCCAGTAGTAGGGACAGGGGAATCGAGCAGTACTTC. Translating it yields CASSRDRGIEQYF.

The chain links TRBV29-1 to TRBJ1-2; 8 bases align to TRBD1. V lost 2 bases and J lost 4; bases outside the gene matches: 9. Germline V CDR1 and CDR2: SQVTM, ANQGSEA. The CDR3 has 15 amino acids. The CDR3 protein is CSVEMGGTGFYGYTF. The CDR3 DNA reads as TGCAGCGTTGAAATGGGGGGGACAGGCTTCTATGGCTACACCTTC.

The chain combines TRBV6-5 with TRBJ1-3; D remains ambiguous. The CDR3 runs to 12 residues. Germline V gene sequence: CDR1 MNHEY, CDR2 SVGAGI. The V end was cut by 2 bases, the J end by 4 bases, with 3 bases between. This chain's CDR3 is CASSYTGNTIYF. The CDR3 DNA sequence: TGTGCCAGCAGTTACACCGGAAACACCATATATTTT.

The genes are TRBV28 and TRBJ2-1; D might be TRBD1 or TRBD2, each matching 5 bases. Germline V gene lookup returns CDR1 MDHEN and CDR2 SYDVKM. The CDR3 totals 12 residues. Trimming took 7 bases from V and 10 from J, leaving 14 bases between them. This CDR3 is CASNFRGGEQFF. The CDR3 DNA reads as TGTGCCAGCAATTTCCGGGGCGGCGAGCAGTTCTTC.

The chain employs TRBV27 and TRBJ2-7, with 8 bases aligning to TRBD1. CDR3 length equals 13 residues. Germline loops: CDR1 MNHEY, CDR2 SMNVEV (reference sequence). The V segment lost 5 bases and the J segment 4 bases; nucleotides outside the gene matches: 4. CDR3: CASSGQGGYEQYF. In DNA form, the CDR3 reads TGTGCCAGCAGTGGACAGGGTGGGTACGAGCAGTACTTC.

The chain employs TRBV19 and TRBJ2-2; D gene uncertain. Germline loops: CDR1 LNHDA, CDR2 SQIVND (reference sequence). Trimming took off 6 bases at V and 6 bases at J, with 17 bases between the two ends. The CDR3 sequence is 15 residues long. The CDR3 bases are TGTGCCAGTAGGTTCCGGGCTACTGTTTCCGGGGAGCTGTTTTTT. Protein product: CASRFRATVSGELFF.

In this sample, this clone turned up a few times. This sequence joins TRBV18 and TRBJ2-2; no definite D call. The germline V and J ends were trimmed by 4 bases and 6 bases, with 12 bases remaining between them. Germline loops: CDR1 KGHSH, CDR2 LQKENI. The CDR3 sequence is 14 residues long. This CDR3 is CASSLANRAGELFF. The CDR3 bases are TGTGCCAGCTCACTTGCCAACAGAGCCGGGGAGCTGTTTTTT. Full variable domain (missing parts from reference TRBV18 and TRBJ2-2): NAGVMQNPRHLVRRRGQEARLRCSPMKGHSHVYWYRQLPEEGLKFMVYLQKENIIDESGMPKERFSAEFPKEGPSILRIQQVVRGDSAAYFCASSLANRAGELFFGEGSRLTVL.

This clone was seen repeatedly, ten times or more. The rearrangement links TRBV7-2 to TRBJ2-3; no reliable D call. V shed 5 bases and J shed 5 bases, with 8 bases lying between them. The CDR3 is 12 amino acids. The germline V gene encodes CDR1 SGHTA and CDR2 FQGNSA. The CDR3 bases are TGTGCCAGCAGCGTCTTTGGAGATACGCAGTATTTT. It encodes CASSVFGDTQYF.

The sample holds a few counts of this clone. The chain employs TRBV9 and TRBJ1-2, with TRBD1 as a possible D gene (5 bases). CDR3 length: 14 residues. Germline V CDR1 and CDR2: SGDLS, YYNGEE. V was pared by 3 bases and J by 6 bases, with 15 bases between. The CDR3 region is CASSDGGSINGYTF. The CDR3, as DNA: TGTGCCAGCAGCGATGGGGGATCGATAAATGGCTACACCTTC.

This clone showed up just a few times. The chain employs TRBV28 and TRBJ1-4, with a weak D call TRBD1 (5 bases). Germline V gene sequence: CDR1 MDHEN, CDR2 SYDVKM. Trimming shortened V by 8 bases and J by 7 bases, and 14 bases separated the two germline ends. The CDR3 is 13 amino acids. CDR3 protein: CASRRGGSEKLFF. CDR3 DNA: TGTGCCAGCCGACGTGGGGGGAGTGAAAAACTGTTTTTT.

This clone has only a few counts. This chain joins TRBV11-3 and TRBJ2-1; TRBD2 matches at 9 bases. Trimming removed 2 bases from V and 9 bases from J; junction bases left unmatched: 8. The germline gives CDR1 SGHNT, CDR2 YENEEA. There are 15 residues in the CDR3. The CDR3 sequence: CASSLSSGSIGEQFF. In nucleotides, the CDR3 is TGTGCCAGCAGCTTAAGTAGCGGGAGTATCGGTGAGCAGTTCTTC.

This clone was counted a few times. This sequence joins TRBV7-2 and TRBJ2-3; tentative D call: TRBD2 (6 bases). Germline-derived CDR1 and CDR2 are SGHTA and FQGNSA. Between the trimmed V and J ends, which lost 7 bases and 2 bases, there was a span of 19 bases. This CDR3 region has 16 residues. CDR3 loop: CASTRLGGVITDTQYF. Written as DNA, the CDR3 is TGTGCCAGCACCCGCCTCGGGGGAGTAATCACAGATACGCAGTATTTT.

Here the CDR3 DNA reads TGTGCCAGCTCAGGAACAGGGCTTGGTATGAACACTGAAGCTTTCTTT. Translated, it gives CASSGTGLGMNTEAFF. The chain joins TRBV18 to TRBJ1-1; D may be TRBD1 (6 bases). The germline CDR1 and CDR2 sequences are KGHSH and LQKENI. This CDR3 region has 16 residues. V gave up 5 bases and J gave up 0 bases, with 16 bases separating them. Using reference TRBV18 and TRBJ1-1 for the parts outside the CDR3, the full variable domain is NAGVMQNPRHLVRRRGQEARLRCSPMKGHSHVYWYRQLPEEGLKFMVYLQKENIIDESGMPKERFSAEFPKEGPSILRIQQVVRGDSAAYFCASSGTGLGMNTEAFFGQGTRLTVV.

Only a few counts were recorded for this clone. This chain uses TRBV6-6 with TRBJ2-6; no definite D call. V lost 6 bases and J 0 bases, leaving 9 bases between the germline ends. The CDR3 has 15 residues. Germline CDR1 is MNHNY and CDR2 is SVGAGI (reference sequence). The CDR3 region has the DNA TGTGCCAGCAGCCTAACGAGCTCTGGGGCCAACGTCCTGACTTTC. It yields the protein CASSLTSSGANVLTF.

This clone occurred a few times. The chain has TRBV5-1 and TRBJ1-2, with no clear D. Trimming cost V 8 bases and J 3 bases, with 20 bases left between them. Germline-derived CDR1 and CDR2 are SGHRS and YFSETQ. The length of the CDR3 is 15 residues. The CDR3 coding sequence is TGCGCCAGTCGGCCGTCCTGGGAAGGGTACTATGGCTACACCTTC. It specifies CASRPSWEGYYGYTF.

This clone was counted at least ten times. This chain links TRBV19 with TRBJ2-1; TRBD2 aligns across 10 bases. With 2 bases clipped from V and 1 base from J, the junction kept 23 bases outside the gene matches. Germline V lookup: CDR1 LNHDA, CDR2 SQIVND (reference sequence). The CDR3 extends over 23 amino acids. CDR3 DNA sequence: TGTGCCAGTAGTATATTCCCTGCTCGGGCTAGCGGGAGAGAGTGGGTGTCCTACAATGAGCAGTTCTTC. It encodes CASSIFPARASGREWVSYNEQFF.

This clone appeared a few times. The chain has TRBV11-2 and TRBJ2-1; no reliable D call. The germline gives CDR1 SGHAT, CDR2 FQNNGV. V lost 0 bases and J lost 1, with 10 bases in between. The CDR3 runs to 16 residues. CDR3 nucleotides: TGTGCCAGCAGCTTAGAAAGGCACGGGTCCTACAATGAGCAGTTCTTC. Translating it yields CASSLERHGSYNEQFF. Full variable domain (remainder filled in from reference TRBV11-2 and TRBJ2-1): EAGVAQSPRYKIIEKRQSVAFWCNPISGHATLYWYQQILGQGPKLLIQFQNNGVVDDSQLPKDRFSAERLKGVDSTLKIQPAKLEDSAVYLCASSLERHGSYNEQFFGPGTRLTVL.

This clone was observed a few times. J is TRBJ2-7 and V is TRBV7-2; D is ambiguous. Per the germline V gene, CDR1 is SGHTA and CDR2 is FQGNSA. The CDR3 totals 15 residues. V was shortened by 3 bases and J by 2 bases, with 14 bases between the two germline ends. CDR3 residues: CASSFPGRLAYEQYF. CDR3 in DNA: TGTGCCAGCAGCTTCCCGGGCAGGTTAGCCTACGAGCAGTACTTC.

This clone was counted between two and nine times. The V call is TRBV2, the J call TRBJ2-7, with D perhaps assigned TRBD1 or TRBD2 (6 bases each). Germline V lookup: CDR1 SNHLY, CDR2 FYNNEI. Trimming cost V 4 bases and J 2 bases, with 24 bases left between them. CDR3 length: 18 residues. This CDR3 reads CASSVSSGDGGRPYEQYF. The CDR3 DNA sequence: TGTGCCAGCAGTGTCTCTTCTGGGGACGGGGGCAGACCCTACGAGCAGTACTTC.

Only one count was recorded for this clone. The CDR3 here is CASSRLDNQPQHF. The CDR3 coding sequence is TGTGCCAGCAGCAGGTTGGACAATCAGCCCCAGCATTTT. The chain has TRBV27 and TRBJ1-5; D remains ambiguous. Trimming shortened V by 6 bases and J by 3 bases, and 9 bases separated the two germline ends. The CDR3 totals 13 residues. Germline V gene data show CDR1 as MNHEY and CDR2 as SMNVEV (reference sequence).

Only a few counts were recorded for this clone. V is TRBV7-9 and J is TRBJ2-1, with a possible D match to TRBD2 (5 bases). There are 16 residues in the CDR3. CDR1 is SEHNR, CDR2 FQNEAQ, per germline (reference sequence). Between the trimmed V and J ends, which lost 1 base and 3 bases, there was a span of 13 bases. Written as DNA, the CDR3 is TGTGCCAGCAGCTTAGGGGATTCCGACTACTACAATGAGCAGTTCTTC. Its translation: CASSLGDSDYYNEQFF.

The J gene is TRBJ2-7, the V gene TRBV7-3; TRBD1 agrees at 7 bases. The V gene's germline CDR1 is SGHTA and CDR2 FQGTGA. V was pared by 6 bases and J by 2 bases, with 10 bases of the junction left unmatched. This CDR3 is built from 15 residues. The CDR3 is CASRKSGTAAYEQYF. The CDR3 nucleotides are TGTGCCAGCAGAAAATCGGGGACAGCCGCCTACGAGCAGTACTTC.

In this sample, this clone turned up a few times. The chain combines TRBV28 with TRBJ1-2; D gene ambiguous. Trimming stripped 2 bases from V and 5 bases from J, with 12 bases between. Germline V gives CDR1 MDHEN, CDR2 SYDVKM. The CDR3 is 14 residues long. The CDR3, as DNA: TGTGCCAGCAGTTTAAGGGAGGGTGCTTATGGCTACACCTTC. Translation: CASSLREGAYGYTF.